The 24 T cell receptor beta chains below all came from one sample that was sequenced in a study of blood T cell repertoires in COVID-19. The table came from immunoSEQ multiplex PCR; TCRdb's copy has only in-frame clones and leaves some out. The table lists 200,000 to 250,000 clones, approximately 86% of them singletons. The material sequenced was peripheral blood. Source of these receptors: a woman older than 75 with acute or convalescent COVID-19.

The chain has TRBV10-1 and TRBJ2-7; TRBD1 aligns across 8 bases. V lost 5 bases, J lost 3 bases, and 6 bases stayed unmatched. Germline CDR1 reads WNHNN; CDR2 reads SYGVQD (reference sequence). The CDR3 is made up of 14 amino acids. CDR3 sequence reads: CASSPRDRGYEQYF. The CDR3 DNA sequence: TGCGCCAGCAGTCCCCGCGACAGGGGCTACGAGCAGTACTTC.

The V and J genes are TRBV24-1 and TRBJ2-3; 7 bases agree with TRBD2. CDR1 is KGHDR, CDR2 SFDVKD, per germline. With V trimmed by 4 bases and J by 2 bases, 5 bases remained unmatched. The CDR3 length is 15 residues. The CDR3 sequence: CATSESRGVTDTQYF. The CDR3 DNA sequence: TGTGCCACCAGTGAATCTCGGGGGGTCACAGATACGCAGTATTTT.

The chain joins TRBV6-5 to TRBJ1-2; a weak D match, TRBD1 (6 bases). CDR1 MNHEY and CDR2 SVGAGI come from the germline V gene. This CDR3 has 13 amino acids. Trimming pared 5 bases from V and 6 bases from J, leaving 13 bases between. CDR3 nucleotides: TGTGCCAGCAGTCCTACAGGGAAAGATGGCTACACCTTC. Translating it yields CASSPTGKDGYTF.

The chain links TRBV3-1 (or the pseudogene TRBV3-2) to TRBJ2-3; possibly TRBD2 for D (6 bases). Germline CDR1 reads LGHDT; CDR2 reads YNNKEL (reference sequence). The CDR3 runs to 15 residues. Trimming pared 0 bases from V and 6 bases from J, leaving 13 bases between. The CDR3 is CASSQDLTSLDTQYF. The CDR3 DNA reads as TGTGCCAGCAGCCAAGATCTAACTAGCTTGGATACGCAGTATTTT.

The gene calls are TRBV29-1 and TRBJ1-5, with unresolved D. The CDR3 has 14 amino acids. Germline loops: CDR1 SQVTM, CDR2 ANQGSEA. V was shortened by 4 bases and J by 3 bases, with 13 bases between the two germline ends. The chain's CDR3 is CSVGEAGNNQPQHF. The CDR3 DNA is TGCAGCGTTGGGGAGGCGGGGAACAATCAGCCCCAGCATTTT.

The CDR3 is CASSMNRGERDTF. Written as DNA, the CDR3 is TGTGCCAGTAGTATGAACAGGGGAGAAAGGGACACCTTC. V is TRBV19 and J is TRBJ1-2, with 7 bases aligning to TRBD1. Unmatched junction bases numbered 10, after V lost 3 bases and J lost 12 bases. CDR1 and CDR2 (germline): LNHDA, SQIVND (reference sequence). CDR3 length: 13 amino acids.

This clone was seen only a few times. V and J are TRBV11-2 and TRBJ1-5; possible D gene TRBD1, 5 bases. The length of the CDR3 is 15 residues. Germline loops: CDR1 SGHAT, CDR2 FQNNGV. Trimming cost V 1 base and J 1 base, with 8 bases left between them. Here the CDR3 reads CASSLATASNQPQHF. DNA of the CDR3: TGTGCCAGCAGCTTAGCGACAGCAAGCAATCAGCCCCAGCATTTT.

This clone showed up just once. CDR3 protein: CAIHDPSTDTQYF. In DNA form, the CDR3 reads TGTGCCATACACGATCCTAGCACAGATACGCAGTATTTT. The gene calls are TRBV28 and TRBJ2-3, with unresolved D. CDR1 and CDR2 from the germline V gene are MDHEN and SYDVKM. V lost 10 bases, J lost 0 bases, and 11 bases lay in between. The CDR3 sequence is 13 residues long.

The chain joins TRBV28 to TRBJ2-7, with D possibly being TRBD1 (6 bases). Germline CDR1 is MDHEN and CDR2 is SYDVKM. The CDR3 extends over 14 amino acids. Trimming pared 3 bases from V and 4 bases from J, leaving 13 bases between. In nucleotides, the CDR3 is TGTGCCAGCAGTTTCTCTGACAGGCGTTACGAGCAGTACTTC. As protein: CASSFSDRRYEQYF.

This chain joins TRBV7-2 and TRBJ1-4, with D possibly being TRBD1 (5 bases). CDR3 length equals 13 residues. V lost 3 bases and J lost 8, with 10 bases in between. CDR1 is SGHTA, CDR2 FQGNSA, per germline. The CDR3 spells CASSFGRGEKLFF. The DNA for the CDR3 is TGTGCCAGCAGCTTCGGACGGGGGGAAAAACTGTTTTTT.

CDR3 coding DNA: TGCGCCAGCAGCTTCGGACAGGGTGGAGAGCAGTACTTC. This translates into CASSFGQGGEQYF. V gene TRBV5-1 combines with J gene TRBJ2-7, with 8 bases aligning to TRBD1. Trimming removed 2 bases from V and 7 bases from J; junction bases left unmatched: 5. CDR1 and CDR2 from the germline V gene are SGHRS and YFSETQ. The CDR3 is 13 residues long.

V gene TRBV19 combines with J gene TRBJ2-7, with TRBD1 matching 7 bases. Germline V lookup: CDR1 LNHDA, CDR2 SQIVND (reference sequence). The V segment lost 6 bases and the J segment 5 bases; nucleotides outside the gene matches: 7. This CDR3 spans 13 amino acids. For the CDR3, the DNA is TGTGCCAGTAGAAATACAGGGGCAGACGAGCAGTACTTC. Encoded protein: CASRNTGADEQYF.

This clone was found once. The V and J genes are TRBV7-2 and TRBJ2-2; 11 positions agree with TRBD2. Germline V lookup: CDR1 SGHTA, CDR2 FQGNSA. There are 17 residues in the CDR3. With 2 bases clipped from V and 6 bases from J, the junction kept 8 bases outside the gene matches. The CDR3 protein is CASSLRPTSGVAGELFF. The CDR3 DNA sequence: TGTGCCAGCAGCTTAAGGCCGACTAGCGGGGTGGCCGGGGAGCTGTTTTTT.

The chain carries TRBV5-1 and TRBJ1-1; D remains unclear. Per germline, CDR1 SGHRS and CDR2 YFSETQ. With 0 bases removed from V and 2 bases from J, the gap between germline ends came to 14 bases. The CDR3 loop spans 16 amino acids. CDR3 residues: CASSLVSGRSNTEAFF. DNA of the CDR3: TGCGCCAGCAGCTTGGTTAGCGGCAGATCAAACACTGAAGCTTTCTTT.

V gene TRBV18 combines with J gene TRBJ2-1, with D perhaps matching TRBD2 (5 bases). The CDR3 sequence is 15 residues long. Trimming removed 3 bases from V and 0 bases from J, with 9 bases in between. The germline gives CDR1 KGHSH, CDR2 LQKENI. Here the CDR3 DNA reads TGTGCCAGCTCACCGGACTTGAGCTCCTACAATGAGCAGTTCTTC. Encoded protein: CASSPDLSSYNEQFF.

The table lists this clone with a few counts. This chain joins TRBV7-9 and TRBJ1-1; D unresolved. The CDR3 runs 13 residues. In germline, CDR1 is SEHNR, CDR2 FQNEAQ (reference sequence). The germline V and J ends were trimmed by 5 bases and 4 bases, with 11 bases remaining between them. CDR3 sequence: CASSPVAGTEAFF. DNA of the CDR3: TGTGCCAGCAGCCCAGTAGCGGGCACTGAAGCTTTCTTT.

The rearrangement links TRBV19 to TRBJ1-1; 7 nucleotides align to TRBD1. CDR1 and CDR2 (germline): LNHDA, SQIVND (reference sequence). The CDR3 covers 14 residues. J lost 6 bases, V lost 6 bases, and 10 bases had no gene match. The CDR3: CASRPPGGRPEAFF. The CDR3 DNA reads TGTGCCAGTAGACCCCCAGGGGGGCGGCCTGAAGCTTTCTTT.

A remark on this clone: Within the sample, other DNA sequences also encode this same CDR3. The chain couples TRBV19 to TRBJ1-1; the match to TRBD1 covers 7 bases. From germline, CDR1 is LNHDA and CDR2 SQIVND (reference sequence). V lost 4 bases to trimming and J lost 3 bases; unmatched junction nucleotides: 2. The CDR3 has 13 amino acids. This CDR3 is CASSSTGDTEAFF. The CDR3 nucleotides are TGTGCCAGTAGTAGCACAGGGGACACTGAAGCTTTCTTT.

The V and J genes are TRBV28 and TRBJ2-7; 8 nucleotides agree with TRBD1. CDR1 is MDHEN, CDR2 SYDVKM, per germline. The ends lost 2 bases at V and 5 bases at J; junction bases unmatched: 17. This CDR3 is 18 amino acids long. Here the CDR3 DNA reads TGTGCCAGCAGTTTACTTGGCGGACAGGGAACCTCCTCTAACGAGCAGTACTTC. It codes for CASSLLGGQGTSSNEQYF.

This chain connects TRBV3-1 (or the pseudogene TRBV3-2) to TRBJ1-1; D call uncertain. Germline V gives CDR1 LGHDT, CDR2 YNNKEL (reference sequence). Trimming shortened V by 4 bases and J by 5 bases, and 17 bases separated the two germline ends. This CDR3 spans 15 amino acids. The CDR3 spells CASSLAAGAGTEAFF. The CDR3 DNA is TGTGCCAGCAGCCTCGCCGCGGGCGCGGGGACTGAAGCTTTCTTT.

The V gene is TRBV5-4, the J gene TRBJ2-7; 8 bases map to TRBD1. V lost 5 bases to trimming and J lost 7 bases; unmatched junction nucleotides: 8. The CDR3 is 13 residues long. Germline V lookup: CDR1 SGHNT, CDR2 YYREEE (reference sequence). The CDR3 region is CASRPDRVGEQYF. The DNA of the CDR3 is TGTGCCAGCAGACCGGACAGGGTGGGTGAGCAGTACTTC. The whole variable domain, remainder taken from reference TRBV5-4 and TRBJ2-7, is ETGVTQSPTHLIKTRGQQVTLRCSSQSGHNTVSWYQQALGQGPQFIFQYYREEENGRGNFPPRFSGLQFPNYSSELNVNALELDDSALYLCASRPDRVGEQYFGPGTRLTVT.

The chain combines TRBV7-9 with TRBJ1-2, with D tentatively TRBD1 (6 bases). With 1 base removed from V and 8 bases from J, the gap between germline ends came to 8 bases. Per germline, CDR1 SEHNR and CDR2 FQNEAQ (reference sequence). The CDR3 is 12 amino acids. CDR3 protein: CASSLGGHGYTF. The CDR3 nucleotides are TGTGCCAGCAGCTTAGGGGGGCACGGCTACACCTTC.

The chain has TRBV21-1 and TRBJ1-3. TRBV21-1 is assigned pseudogene status. CDR3 length equals 17 residues. Written as DNA, the CDR3 is TGTGCCAGCAGCAAATTCGCGCGGGACCCCTCTGGAAACACCATATATTTT. This gives the protein CASSKFARDPSGNTIYF.

The rearrangement joins TRBV5-4 to TRBJ2-7; maybe TRBD1 (6 bases). The V gene's germline CDR1 is SGHNT and CDR2 YYREEE (reference sequence). This CDR3 is 12 amino acids long. Trimming pared 4 bases from V and 4 bases from J, leaving 9 bases between. CDR3 residues: CASSTGQYEQYF. The CDR3 DNA sequence: TGTGCCAGCAGCACCGGACAGTACGAGCAGTACTTC.